What follows are 30 T cell receptor beta chains derived from one specimen sequenced in a study of T cell responses to AZD1222 COVID-19 vaccine. Assay: immunoSEQ multiplex PCR; the TCRdb copy retains only in-frame clones and omits some. This table has roughly 110,000 clones, 89% appearing once. The material sequenced was peripheral blood, taken on day 0 of AZD1222 vaccination. Receptors originate from an adult in good health.

This chain joins TRBV5-8 and TRBJ1-1; 7 bases map to TRBD1. Per the germline V gene, CDR1 is SGHTS and CDR2 is YDEGEE. The CDR3 sequence is 16 residues long. V shed 4 bases and J 0 bases; nucleotides not matched to a gene: 9. CDR3 in DNA: TGTGCCAGCAGCCAAGGGACAGTAGCCATGAACACTGAAGCTTTCTTT. Translated: CASSQGTVAMNTEAFF. Complete variable domain (other parts from reference TRBV5-8 and TRBJ1-1): EAGVTQSPTHLIKTRGQQATLRCSPISGHTSVYWYQQALGLGLQFLLWYDEGEERNRGNFPPRFSGRQFPNYSSELNVNALELEDSALYLCASSQGTVAMNTEAFFGQGTRLTVV.

The V gene is TRBV28, the J gene TRBJ1-1; no clear D gene. The germline V gene has CDR1 MDHEN and CDR2 SYDVKM. The CDR3 is 13 residues long. Trimming left V 3 bases short and J 10 bases short, with 15 bases between. CDR3 bases: TGTGCCAGCAGTTTCTCGGGCCGGGGTAGAGCTTTCTTT. It is translated as CASSFSGRGRAFF.

The DNA of the CDR3 is TGCGCCAGCAGCGAACCAGGTGCCTCTGGAAACACCATATATTTT. It codes for CASSEPGASGNTIYF. This rearrangement joins TRBV4-1 to TRBJ1-3; D gene unclear. This CDR3 has 15 residues. The V gene's germline CDR1 is MGHRA and CDR2 YSYEKL. V gave up 5 bases and J gave up 0 bases, with 11 bases separating them.

This clone has just one count. The rearrangement joins TRBV3-1 (or the pseudogene TRBV3-2) to TRBJ2-4; the D call may be TRBD1 or TRBD2 (5 bases each). This CDR3 is 12 amino acids long. Germline V gives CDR1 LGHDT, CDR2 YNNKEL (reference sequence). Trimming pared 5 bases from V and 5 bases from J, leaving 7 bases between. DNA of the CDR3: TGTGCCAGCAGCAGGGGAGAAAACATTCAGTACTTC. It yields the protein CASSRGENIQYF.

The chain carries TRBV4-2 and TRBJ2-2; D remains ambiguous. This CDR3 has 14 residues. The V gene's germline CDR1 is LGHNA and CDR2 YNFKEQ. Trimming took 0 bases from V and 7 from J, leaving 9 bases between them. CDR3 protein: CASSQEISGGELFF. The CDR3 nucleotides read TGTGCCAGCAGCCAAGAGATCTCGGGCGGGGAGCTGTTTTTT.

The chain recombines TRBV20-1 with TRBJ1-2; D uncertain. V was cut by 3 bases and J by 0 bases, with 8 bases left in between. Germline V gene data show CDR1 as DFQATT and CDR2 as SNEGSKA (reference sequence). CDR3 length: 13 amino acids. The CDR3 sequence is CSASVRTNYGYTF. CDR3 sequence (DNA): TGCAGTGCTAGTGTCAGAACTAACTATGGCTACACCTTC.

About this clone itself: This CDR3 is also generated by other DNA sequences in the sample. V and J are TRBV6-2 or TRBV6-3 and TRBJ1-5; D not certain. V lost 4 bases, J lost 7 bases, and 8 bases lay in between. This CDR3 comprises 12 residues. The germline V gene has CDR1 MNHEY and CDR2 SVGEGT. Written as DNA, the CDR3 is TGTGCCAGCAGTTCCATGAACCAGCCCCAGCATTTT. This gives the protein CASSSMNQPQHF.

This clone was found once. This sequence joins TRBV19 and TRBJ2-7; possible D gene TRBD1, 6 bases. This CDR3 region has 14 residues. Trimming shortened V by 4 bases and J by 3 bases, and 13 bases separated the two germline ends. Germline CDR1 and CDR2: LNHDA and SQIVND (reference sequence). In DNA, the CDR3 is TGTGCCAGTAGTAAGGGGGACGGCCTCTACGAGCAGTACTTC. Its protein is CASSKGDGLYEQYF.

The chain couples TRBV15 to TRBJ2-7, with TRBD1 identical over 9 bases. With 6 bases clipped from V and 0 bases from J, the junction kept 3 bases outside the gene matches. This CDR3 spans 14 amino acids. The germline V gene has CDR1 LNHNV and CDR2 YYDKDF (reference sequence). The CDR3: CATSETGGSYEQYF. The CDR3 DNA reads TGTGCCACCAGTGAGACAGGGGGCTCCTACGAGCAGTACTTC.

This chain joins TRBV2 and TRBJ2-2; D not resolved. Germline loops: CDR1 SNHLY, CDR2 FYNNEI. Trimming shortened V by 4 bases and J by 1 base, and 7 bases separated the two germline ends. The CDR3 length is 14 residues. CDR3 in DNA: TGTGCCAGCAGTGTTCAGAGGAACACCGGGGAGCTGTTTTTT. Translated, it gives CASSVQRNTGELFF.

The rearrangement links TRBV19 to TRBJ1-6, with D unresolved. CDR1 LNHDA and CDR2 SQIVND come from the germline V gene (reference sequence). The V end lost 7 bases, the J end lost 4 bases, and 11 bases lay between the germline ends. The CDR3 is made up of 14 amino acids. CDR3 sequence: CASTGPTYNSPLHF. CDR3 DNA sequence: TGTGCCAGTACTGGACCGACGTATAATTCACCCCTCCACTTT.

This rearrangement joins TRBV30 to TRBJ2-7; TRBD2 is a possible D gene (7 bases). Looked up from germline, CDR1 is GTSNPN and CDR2 is SVGIG (reference sequence). V was cut by 8 bases and J by 2 bases, with 10 bases left in between. This CDR3 spans 11 amino acids. CDR3 loop: CARGAPYEQYF. In nucleotides, the CDR3 is TGTGCCCGGGGGGCCCCCTACGAGCAGTACTTC.

The V gene is TRBV28, the J gene TRBJ1-2, with D perhaps matching TRBD1 (5 bases). V was shortened by 5 bases and J by 3 bases, with 19 bases between the two germline ends. The CDR3 runs 16 residues. CDR1 is MDHEN, CDR2 SYDVKM, per germline. CDR3 sequence: CASSPGALRDDYGYTF. In DNA, the CDR3 is TGTGCCAGCAGTCCTGGGGCTCTGAGAGATGACTATGGCTACACCTTC.

The chain has TRBV30 and TRBJ1-5; D ambiguous. V shed 2 bases and J shed 2 bases, with 10 bases lying between them. Germline values: CDR1 GTSNPN, CDR2 SVGIG (reference sequence). The CDR3 contains 14 residues. This chain's CDR3 is CAWSRITGNQPQHF. CDR3 coding DNA: TGTGCCTGGAGTAGAATAACAGGCAATCAGCCCCAGCATTTT.

The chain carries TRBV10-1 and TRBJ1-6, with D hard to call. The length of the CDR3 is 15 residues. CDR1 WNHNN and CDR2 SYGVQD come from the germline V gene (reference sequence). Trimming cost V 5 bases and J 5 bases, with 13 bases left between them. The CDR3 DNA reads TGCGCCAGCAGTAGTCCGGGTATAAATAATTCACCCCTCCACTTT. As protein: CASSSPGINNSPLHF.

V usage is TRBV4-1 and J usage is TRBJ2-1; no reliable D call. This CDR3 comprises 13 residues. Per germline, CDR1 MGHRA and CDR2 YSYEKL. The V end lost 2 bases, the J end lost 11 bases, and 13 bases lay between the germline ends. The CDR3 DNA is TGCGCCAGCAGCCAACAGACCCGAGGCCAGCAGTTCTTC. Translated, it gives CASSQQTRGQQFF.

This clone is a singleton in its sample. The gene calls are TRBV28 and TRBJ2-2; 7 nucleotides match TRBD1. Germline CDR1 is MDHEN and CDR2 is SYDVKM. The CDR3 loop spans 13 amino acids. The trim removed 10 bases at V and 3 bases at J, leaving 5 bases unmatched. The CDR3 loop is CATETGDTGELFF. CDR3 DNA sequence: TGTGCCACCGAAACAGGGGACACCGGGGAGCTGTTTTTT. The full variable domain, in which reference TRBV28 and TRBJ2-2 provide the parts outside the CDR3, is DVKVTQSSRYLVKRTGEKVFLECVQDMDHENMFWYRQDPGLGLRLIYFSYDVKMKEKGDIPEGYSVSREKKERFSLILESASTNQTSMYLCATETGDTGELFFGEGSRLTVL.

This clone was detected once. The CDR3 region is CATSEGVLDYGYTF. CDR3 DNA: TGTGCCACCAGTGAAGGGGTCCTAGACTATGGCTACACCTTC. The chain couples TRBV24-1 to TRBJ1-2; a possible D gene is TRBD1 (5 bases). V dropped 4 bases and J dropped 3 bases, with 11 bases sitting between them. Germline CDR1 is KGHDR and CDR2 is SFDVKD. This CDR3 has 14 residues.

The chain links TRBV15 to TRBJ1-2; perhaps TRBD1 as D (6 bases). This CDR3 contains 14 residues. Between the trimmed V and J ends, which lost 7 bases and 5 bases, there was a span of 17 bases. Germline-derived CDR1 and CDR2 are LNHNV and YYDKDF (reference sequence). CDR3 amino acids: CATKDGQINYGYTF. The CDR3 DNA sequence: TGTGCCACCAAAGACGGACAGATTAATTATGGCTACACCTTC.

This clone was seen just once. The chain has TRBV7-2 and TRBJ2-2, with 7 bases lining up with TRBD1. V trimming: 6 bases; J trimming: 1 base; junction bases outside the gene matches: 5. This CDR3 has 15 amino acids. CDR1 SGHTA and CDR2 FQGNSA come from the germline V gene. CDR3 nucleotides: TGTGCCAGCAGGCCGCCAGGGGGGAACACCGGGGAGCTGTTTTTT. This translates into CASRPPGGNTGELFF.

A single count supports this clone. The rearrangement links TRBV2 to TRBJ2-5, with D unresolved. CDR1 and CDR2 from the germline V gene are SNHLY and FYNNEI. This CDR3 is 12 amino acids long. Trimming pared 6 bases from V and 2 bases from J, leaving 7 bases between. CDR3 loop: CASRVGQETQYF. CDR3 nucleotides: TGTGCCAGCAGGGTGGGGCAAGAGACCCAGTACTTC.

The V gene is TRBV5-1, the J gene TRBJ2-3; 11 bases are shared with TRBD1. Germline V gene lookup returns CDR1 SGHRS and CDR2 YFSETQ. J was trimmed by 0 bases and V by 0 bases; bases with no gene match: 9. The CDR3 totals 19 residues. This CDR3 is CASSLASGQGGGSTDTQYF. The CDR3, as DNA: TGCGCCAGCAGCTTGGCTTCGGGACAGGGGGGAGGTAGCACAGATACGCAGTATTTT. Variable domain in full (rest from reference TRBV5-1 and TRBJ2-3): KAGVTQTPRYLIKTRGQQVTLSCSPISGHRSVSWYQQTPGQGLQFLFEYFSETQRNKGNFPGRFSGRQFSNSRSEMNVSTLELGDSALYLCASSLASGQGGGSTDTQYFGPGTRLTVL.

The CDR3 is CASSGTGGNTEAFF. DNA for the CDR3: TGTGCCAGCAGCGGGACAGGGGGGAACACTGAAGCTTTCTTT. The chain combines TRBV5-6 with TRBJ1-1, with TRBD1 matching over 11 bases. V was pared by 4 bases and J by 1 base, with 0 bases of the junction left unmatched. The CDR3 has 14 residues. The germline V gene has CDR1 SGHDT and CDR2 YYEEEE.

The CDR3 DNA reads as TGTGCCAGCAGCCAACTCCTAGCGGGTAGCACAGATACGCAGTATTTT. Protein: CASSQLLAGSTDTQYF. The chain is built from TRBV14 and TRBJ2-3; 8 bases are shared with TRBD2. From germline, CDR1 is SGHDN and CDR2 FVKESK. J lost 0 bases, V lost 2 bases, and 4 bases had no gene match. The CDR3 totals 16 residues.

This chain joins TRBV7-2 and TRBJ2-5, with a tentative D call TRBD1 (6 bases). Germline V lookup: CDR1 SGHTA, CDR2 FQGNSA. V lost 5 bases to trimming and J lost 1 base, with 8 bases between them. The CDR3 is 13 amino acids. The CDR3 loop is CASSGQIQETQYF. CDR3 sequence (DNA): TGTGCCAGCAGCGGACAGATCCAAGAGACCCAGTACTTC.

This rearrangement joins TRBV11-3 to TRBJ2-1; TRBD2 aligns across 9 bases. This CDR3 is built from 16 residues. Germline V gene lookup returns CDR1 SGHNT and CDR2 YENEEA. V gave up 1 base and J gave up 6 bases; unmatched junction bases: 7. CDR3 in DNA: TGTGCCAGCAGCTTAGGCGGGAGGGCCTACTCCAATGAGCAGTTCTTC. Amino acid sequence: CASSLGGRAYSNEQFF.

The table lists this clone with a count of one. The rearrangement links TRBV19 to TRBJ2-3, with 9 bases aligning to TRBD2. The germline V gene encodes CDR1 LNHDA and CDR2 SQIVND (reference sequence). J lost 2 bases, V lost 3 bases, and 6 bases had no gene match. The CDR3 runs 16 residues. The CDR3 region is CASSMVLAGFTDTQYF. CDR3 nucleotides: TGTGCCAGTAGTATGGTGCTAGCGGGATTCACAGATACGCAGTATTTT.

The V call is TRBV28, the J call TRBJ2-7; D remains unclear. The CDR3 consists of 14 residues. Germline values: CDR1 MDHEN, CDR2 SYDVKM. Trimming cost V 8 bases and J 5 bases, with 19 bases left between them. The CDR3 sequence is CASQVGIFPHEQYF. For the CDR3, the DNA is TGTGCCAGCCAGGTGGGTATTTTTCCCCACGAGCAGTACTTC.

The table lists this clone with a count of one. This chain connects TRBV27 to TRBJ2-3; TRBD2 agrees at 11 bases. Germline lookup yields CDR1 MNHEY and CDR2 SMNVEV (reference sequence). The CDR3 is 17 amino acids. Trimming cost V 5 bases and J 8 bases; bases outside gene matches: 15. In DNA, the CDR3 is TGTGCCAGCAGTGTCATCCCGACTAGCGGGAACGGGGGTACGCAGTATTTT. This codes for CASSVIPTSGNGGTQYF.

The chain carries TRBV3-1 (or the pseudogene TRBV3-2) and TRBJ2-5; D might be TRBD1 (6 bases). Germline values: CDR1 LGHDT, CDR2 YNNKEL (reference sequence). CDR3 length: 14 amino acids. V was pared by 4 bases and J by 1 base, with 10 bases between. The CDR3 DNA follows: TGTGCCAGCAGCCTACAGGGTAGCCAAGAGACCCAGTACTTC. It is translated as CASSLQGSQETQYF.